These 28 T cell receptor beta chains were all obtained from the same sample, sequenced in a study of cytomegalovirus exposure and HLA in healthy donors. PCR primers comprised 60 Vbeta and 13 Jbeta primers. The method was immunoSEQ multiplex PCR; TCRdb's version includes in-frame clones alone and lacks a portion of them. The sample holds 150,000 or so clones; 75% are singletons and the top ten take less than 3%. Sequences were obtained from PBMCs. Every receptor here comes from a female donor in good health and CMV-seronegative.

The chain combines TRBV7-8 with TRBJ2-7; D uncertain. CDR3 length equals 12 residues. Trimming stripped 5 bases from V and 9 bases from J, with 14 bases between. CDR1 and CDR2 from the germline V gene are SGHVS and FQNEAQ. CDR3 coding DNA: TGTGCCAGCAGCCCCTCTTCATTCGGGCAGTACTTC. Translation gives CASSPSSFGQYF.

In this sample, this clone turned up once. This sequence joins TRBV5-1 and TRBJ2-7; D not certain. The germline V gene encodes CDR1 SGHRS and CDR2 YFSETQ. Trimming left V 2 bases short and J 2 bases short, with 11 bases between. This CDR3 contains 14 residues. For the CDR3, the DNA is TGCGCCAGCAGCTTCGGCTTTGACACCTACGAGCAGTACTTC. Encoded protein: CASSFGFDTYEQYF.

This clone was observed once. V usage is TRBV4-3 and J usage is TRBJ2-5; 11 nucleotides align to TRBD1. TRBJ2-7 explains the end of the DNA better; the J call may be wrong. Per germline, CDR1 LGHNA and CDR2 YSLEER. This CDR3 spans 17 amino acids. The CDR3 sequence: CASSQEQGTGGAYEQYF. CDR3 sequence (DNA): TGCGCCAGCAGCCAAGAACAAGGGACAGGGGGTGCATACGAGCAGTACTTC.

This clone was detected only once. The V gene is TRBV6-5, the J gene TRBJ1-2; D is possibly TRBD1 (5 bases). With 8 bases removed from V and 3 bases from J, the gap between germline ends came to 16 bases. This CDR3 spans 14 amino acids. The germline CDR1 and CDR2 sequences are MNHEY and SVGAGI. CDR3 coding DNA: TGTGCCAGCCGGGAGGGACGTGATTACTATGGCTACACCTTC. It specifies CASREGRDYYGYTF.

Remarks on this clone: Mismatch with germline at one junction end may stem from a read error. This sequence joins TRBV19 and TRBJ2-7; D unclear. CDR1 and CDR2 (germline): LNHDA, SQIVND (reference sequence). The CDR3 is 11 residues long. The CDR3 DNA reads TGTGCCACCTCGACCCTATACGAGCGGTACTTC. Residues: CATSTLYERYF.

The chain recombines TRBV28 with TRBJ2-5; D is possibly TRBD2 (5 bases). Matching the DNA end better, TRBJ2-7 makes the J call doubtful. The germline gives CDR1 MDHEN, CDR2 SYDVKM. The CDR3 is 13 amino acids. The CDR3 DNA sequence: TGTGCCAGCAGTTTTTCGAGGGACTACGAGCAGTACTTC. It yields the protein CASSFSRDYEQYF.

This chain links TRBV4-3 with TRBJ1-3; possible D gene TRBD1, 6 bases. The germline V gene encodes CDR1 LGHNA and CDR2 YSLEER. This CDR3 contains 13 residues. Trimming left V 0 bases short and J 8 bases short, with 8 bases between. CDR3 region: CASSQDRGYTIYF. CDR3 DNA: TGCGCCAGCAGCCAAGACAGGGGTTACACCATATATTTT.

V and J are TRBV28 and TRBJ2-1, with TRBD2 matching 8 bases. The CDR3 runs 16 residues. Germline trimming cut 1 base from V and 3 bases from J; bases unmatched to any gene: 5. Germline V lookup: CDR1 MDHEN, CDR2 SYDVKM. CDR3 amino acids: CASSLLGREVYNEQFF. In DNA, the CDR3 is TGTGCCAGCAGTTTATTGGGGCGGGAGGTCTACAATGAGCAGTTCTTC.

This clone was picked up one time. The chain has TRBV28 and TRBJ2-7; possibly TRBD2 for D (6 bases). The CDR3 has 15 amino acids. Trimming left V 3 bases short and J 4 bases short, with 16 bases between. CDR1 MDHEN and CDR2 SYDVKM come from the germline V gene. This chain's CDR3 is CASSFGGARRYEQYF. Written as DNA, the CDR3 is TGTGCCAGCAGTTTCGGGGGAGCCCGTAGGTACGAGCAGTACTTC.

The V gene is TRBV4-2, the J gene TRBJ1-5; D might be TRBD1 (6 bases). This CDR3 is built from 15 residues. Germline CDR1 reads LGHNA; CDR2 reads YNFKEQ. The germline V and J ends were trimmed by 0 bases and 4 bases, with 10 bases remaining between them. CDR3 residues: CASSQDQGSNQPQHF. CDR3 bases: TGTGCCAGCAGCCAAGATCAGGGGTCAAATCAGCCCCAGCATTTT.

The rearrangement uses TRBV18 and TRBJ2-3; possible D gene TRBD1, 5 bases. CDR1 and CDR2 from the germline V gene are KGHSH and LQKENI. The V end was cut by 8 bases, the J end by 4 bases, with 13 bases between. The CDR3 loop spans 13 amino acids. CDR3 bases: TGTGCCAGCCTACAGGCCCTAGCAGATACGCAGTATTTT. It translates to CASLQALADTQYF.

The chain couples TRBV7-9 to TRBJ2-7; the D gene is possibly TRBD1 (5 bases). V lost 5 bases, J lost 2 bases, and 16 bases lay in between. Germline CDR1 and CDR2: SEHNR and FQNEAQ (reference sequence). The CDR3 is 15 amino acids. CDR3 sequence (DNA): TGTGCCAGCAGCCCCACAGGCGCAGAGGCCTACGAGCAGTACTTC. Protein: CASSPTGAEAYEQYF.

This chain joins TRBV4-1 and TRBJ1-1; 7 bases match TRBD1. Trimming took 0 bases from V and 1 from J; bases not matched to a gene: 5. CDR1 is MGHRA and CDR2 is YSYEKL in the germline V gene. The CDR3 consists of 16 residues. In nucleotides, the CDR3 is TGCGCCAGCAGCCAAGACAGGACAGGAGGGAACACTGAAGCTTTCTTT. Translation gives CASSQDRTGGNTEAFF.

This rearrangement joins TRBV23-1 to TRBJ2-5, with D unclear. TRBV23-1 is identified as an open reading frame with a role that is uncertain. This CDR3 region has 14 residues. The V end lost 2 bases, the J end lost 2 bases, and 9 bases lay between the germline ends. CDR3 sequence (DNA): TGCGCCAGCAGTCAAATTGGCACACAAGAGACCCAGTACTTC. Translated, it gives CASSQIGTQETQYF.

V and J are TRBV18 and TRBJ2-3, with 10 bases aligning to TRBD2. Germline CDR1 KGHSH, CDR2 LQKENI. V gave up 6 bases and J gave up 2 bases; unmatched junction bases: 5. CDR3 length: 15 residues. The CDR3, as DNA: TGTGCCAGCTCTCCGGGACTAGCGCCCACAGATACGCAGTATTTT. Protein sequence: CASSPGLAPTDTQYF.

The chain employs TRBV30 and TRBJ1-1, with a possible D match to TRBD1 (5 bases). The germline V gene encodes CDR1 GTSNPN and CDR2 SVGIG (reference sequence). The V end lost 1 base, the J end lost 4 bases, and 13 bases lay between the germline ends. This CDR3 region has 14 residues. The CDR3 nucleotides are TGTGCCTGGAGTGGCGGGGGTTCGGTCACTGAAGCTTTCTTT. Its translation is CAWSGGGSVTEAFF.

The J gene is TRBJ1-2, the V gene TRBV19; 11 positions agree with TRBD1. CDR3 length: 17 amino acids. After removal of 4 bases from V and 4 bases from J, the junction contained 11 bases not matched to a gene. Germline CDR1 reads LNHDA; CDR2 reads SQIVND (reference sequence). CDR3 sequence: CASSKPEWTGGGYGYTF. For the CDR3, the DNA is TGTGCCAGTAGTAAACCGGAGTGGACAGGGGGCGGCTATGGCTACACCTTC.

The rearrangement uses TRBV2 and TRBJ2-1; 9 nucleotides line up with TRBD2. CDR3 length equals 16 residues. Germline CDR1 SNHLY, CDR2 FYNNEI. V lost 7 bases and J lost 4; bases outside the gene matches: 11. The CDR3 bases are TGTGCCAGCACCCGCAATGAACTAGCGGGTTACAATGAGCAGTTCTTC. Translating it yields CASTRNELAGYNEQFF.

The J gene is TRBJ1-2, the V gene TRBV7-2; the D is unclear. Per germline, CDR1 SGHTA and CDR2 FQGNSA. CDR3 size: 13 residues. V lost 1 base and J lost 6, with 9 bases in between. CDR3 nucleotide sequence: TGTGCCAGCAGCTTAGTCGAGGGTCATGGCTACACCTTC. Its translation is CASSLVEGHGYTF.

V usage is TRBV4-3 and J usage is TRBJ2-3; 7 bases are shared with TRBD1. Trimming at V came to 1 base and at J to 6 bases, leaving 16 bases not matched to a gene. From germline, CDR1 is LGHNA and CDR2 YSLEER. The CDR3 has 18 residues. The DNA for the CDR3 is TGCGCCAGCAGCCAAGCACCACAAGACAGGGCAGGGTTCGATACGCAGTATTTT. Translated, it gives CASSQAPQDRAGFDTQYF.

The gene calls are TRBV27 and TRBJ1-1; 9 nucleotides line up with TRBD1. The germline V gene has CDR1 MNHEY and CDR2 SMNVEV (reference sequence). CDR3 length: 13 residues. V lost 6 bases and J lost 13; bases outside the gene matches: 12. The CDR3 bases are TGTGCCAGCAGGGGAGGGACAGGGACCTCAGGTTTCTTT. Encoded protein: CASRGGTGTSGFF.

This clone has only a few counts. The J gene is TRBJ2-1, the V gene TRBV15, with D perhaps TRBD2 (5 bases). V was clipped by 0 bases and J by 6 bases, with 12 bases between them. The V gene's germline CDR1 is LNHNV and CDR2 YYDKDF (reference sequence). CDR3 size: 15 residues. CDR3 loop: CATSRDSVRSNEQFF. In DNA, the CDR3 is TGTGCCACCAGCAGAGATAGCGTTCGAAGCAATGAGCAGTTCTTC.

The chain uses TRBV7-9 and TRBJ1-6, with TRBD1 matching over 10 bases. Germline lookup yields CDR1 SEHNR and CDR2 FQNEAQ (reference sequence). CDR3 length: 14 amino acids. After removal of 5 bases from V and 9 bases from J, the junction contained 4 bases not matched to a gene. CDR3 sequence: CASSLDRGPSPLHF. The CDR3 coding sequence is TGTGCCAGCAGCCTCGACAGGGGGCCTTCACCCCTCCACTTT.

A note on this clone: Other DNA variants within this sample encode the same CDR3. The chain combines TRBV19 with TRBJ2-4; no firm D call. This CDR3 has 17 residues. The germline V and J ends were trimmed by 3 bases and 0 bases, with 15 bases remaining between them. CDR1 LNHDA and CDR2 SQIVND come from the germline V gene (reference sequence). This CDR3 is CASSIGGFTLAKNIQYF. DNA for the CDR3: TGTGCCAGTAGTATTGGCGGCTTTACCCTAGCCAAAAACATTCAGTACTTC.

This clone has a handful of counts. Written as DNA, the CDR3 is TGTGCCAGCAGGTACAGGGTCTCCTACGAGCAGTACTTC. It encodes CASRYRVSYEQYF. This chain connects TRBV7-8 to TRBJ2-7; D possibly corresponds to TRBD1 (6 bases). The CDR3 extends over 13 amino acids. The ends were cut back, 6 bases at V and 0 bases at J, with 9 bases in the middle. Germline assignment: CDR1 SGHVS and CDR2 FQNEAQ.

The rearrangement links TRBV6-5 to TRBJ2-5, with D maybe TRBD1 (6 bases). Germline-derived CDR1 and CDR2 are MNHEY and SVGAGI. Trimming stripped 0 bases from V and 5 bases from J, with 16 bases between. This CDR3 is built from 16 residues. CDR3 sequence reads: CASSYSQGGMGETQYF. CDR3 nucleotide sequence: TGTGCCAGCAGTTACTCACAGGGTGGCATGGGGGAGACCCAGTACTTC.

This chain's CDR3 is CASSYDRGPYYEQYF. The CDR3 nucleotides are TGTGCCAGCAGCTACGACAGGGGCCCTTACTACGAGCAGTACTTC. This chain uses TRBV7-3 with TRBJ2-7; 8 nucleotides line up with TRBD1. Germline CDR1 is SGHTA and CDR2 is FQGTGA. The CDR3 length is 15 residues. V shed 4 bases and J 3 bases; nucleotides not matched to a gene: 8. The entire variable domain, with the rest obtained from reference TRBV7-3 and TRBJ2-7, is as follows: GAGVSQTPSNKVTEKGKYVELRCDPISGHTALYWYRQSLGQGPEFLIYFQGTGAADDSGLPNDRFFAVRPEGSVSTLKIQRTERGDSAVYLCASSYDRGPYYEQYFGPGTRLTVT.

This chain connects TRBV27 to TRBJ2-7, with D possibly matching TRBD2 (5 bases). Germline loops: CDR1 MNHEY, CDR2 SMNVEV (reference sequence). The V gene lost 8 bases and the J gene lost 3 bases, with 11 bases spanning the gap. CDR3 size: 12 residues. Written as DNA, the CDR3 is TGTGCCAGCGGGAGAGATGGCTACGAGCAGTACTTC. Translation gives CASGRDGYEQYF.